One and the same sample provided the 9 T cell receptor beta chains below, sequenced in a study of T cells after yellow fever vaccination. TCRdb analysed the 5' RACE reads with MiXCR anew, one entry per CDR3 protein. Of about 330,000 distinct CDR3 sequences listed, about 4% are singletons. Specimen: PBMCs, collected 5 days after the yellow fever booster vaccination. The receptors derive from a man younger than 35 who received the YFV17D yellow fever vaccine.

This clonotype was observed a handful of times. V is TRBV7-2 and J is TRBJ2-1; 7 bases map to TRBD2. The germline gives CDR1 SGHTA, CDR2 FQGNSA. This CDR3 has 17 residues. Unmatched junction bases numbered 9, after V lost 4 bases and J lost 0 bases. The CDR3 DNA follows: TGTGCCAGCAGCTCCTGGGGTGGCGGGGGCTCCTACAATGAGCAGTTCTTC. Encoded protein: CASSSWGGGGSYNEQFF.

This clonotype showed up just a few times. V usage is TRBV7-8 and J usage is TRBJ2-1; 9 bases line up with TRBD2. The ends lost 2 bases at V and 9 bases at J; junction bases unmatched: 8. The CDR3 has 15 amino acids. Germline V gene data show CDR1 as SGHVS and CDR2 as FQNEAQ. This chain's CDR3 is CASSLSSGGLGEQFF. In DNA form, the CDR3 reads TGTGCCAGCAGCTTAAGTAGCGGGGGATTGGGTGAGCAGTTCTTC. The complete variable domain, with remaining parts taken from reference TRBV7-8 and TRBJ2-1, reads GAGVSQSPRYKVAKRGQDVALRCDPISGHVSLFWYQQALGQGPEFLTYFQNEAQLDKSGLPSDRFFAERPEGSVSTLKIQRTQQEDSAVYLCASSLSSGGLGEQFFGPGTRLTVL.

This clonotype was detected only a few times. The gene calls are TRBV7-9 and TRBJ1-3; 8 nucleotides match TRBD1. V shed 5 bases and J 2 bases; nucleotides not matched to a gene: 8. Germline V gene sequence: CDR1 SEHNR, CDR2 FQNEAQ (reference sequence). The CDR3 loop spans 16 amino acids. The CDR3 region has the DNA TGTGCCAGCAGCCAACGGGACAGGAAAACTGGAAACACCATATATTTT. Encoded protein: CASSQRDRKTGNTIYF.

The V and J genes are TRBV6-5 and TRBJ2-1; 9 bases are a match to TRBD1. This CDR3 region has 14 residues. V lost 5 bases to trimming and J lost 6 bases; unmatched junction nucleotides: 5. The germline V gene encodes CDR1 MNHEY and CDR2 SVGAGI. The CDR3 region has the DNA TGTGCCAGCAGTCGGGGGACAGGGAGCAATGAGCAGTTCTTC. It codes for CASSRGTGSNEQFF.

This clonotype was observed at least ten times. J is TRBJ1-6 and V is TRBV3-1, with D possibly matching TRBD1 (6 bases). Germline V gene sequence: CDR1 LGHDT, CDR2 YNNKEL (reference sequence). The CDR3 runs 15 residues. Trimming removed 4 bases from V and 3 bases from J, with 10 bases in between. CDR3 sequence: CASSPTGFYNSPLHF. In DNA, the CDR3 is TGTGCCAGCAGCCCCACAGGGTTCTATAATTCACCCCTCCACTTT.

J is TRBJ2-3 and V is TRBV2; no definite D call. The CDR3 consists of 14 residues. V lost 8 bases to trimming and J lost 3 bases, with 15 bases between them. CDR1 and CDR2 (germline): SNHLY, FYNNEI. The CDR3 here is CASVGRPSTDTQYF. CDR3 coding DNA: TGTGCCAGCGTAGGCAGGCCCTCAACAGATACGCAGTATTTT.

There are many counts of this clonotype. At one boundary the junction diverges from the germline segment, which might be a read error. V gene TRBV7-7 combines with J gene TRBJ2-1; tentative D call: TRBD1 (6 bases). Germline V gives CDR1 SSHAT, CDR2 FNYEAQ (reference sequence). The CDR3 has 15 residues. The CDR3 nucleotides read TGTGCTAGCAGCTTAAGCAGGGGAGATTACAATGAGCAGTTCTTC. Its protein product is CASSLSRGDYNEQFF.

This clonotype was picked up a small number of times. The V call is TRBV12-3 or TRBV12-4, the J call TRBJ1-6; 9 bases line up with TRBD1. The V segment lost 3 bases and the J segment 10 bases; nucleotides outside the gene matches: 13. This CDR3 region has 17 residues. The CDR3 DNA reads TGTGCCAGCAGTTTGAGTACCGGGACAGGGCCGGACTCACCCCTCCACTTT. Its protein is CASSLSTGTGPDSPLHF.

The gene calls are TRBV5-1 and TRBJ1-1; 9 nucleotides align to TRBD1. The CDR3 is made up of 15 amino acids. V lost 4 bases, J lost 7 bases, and 11 bases stayed unmatched. The germline gives CDR1 SGHRS, CDR2 YFSETQ. The CDR3 DNA is TGCGCCAGCAGCCCGGGACAGGGCGTTGCCAATGAAGCTTTCTTT. The encoded protein is CASSPGQGVANEAFF.